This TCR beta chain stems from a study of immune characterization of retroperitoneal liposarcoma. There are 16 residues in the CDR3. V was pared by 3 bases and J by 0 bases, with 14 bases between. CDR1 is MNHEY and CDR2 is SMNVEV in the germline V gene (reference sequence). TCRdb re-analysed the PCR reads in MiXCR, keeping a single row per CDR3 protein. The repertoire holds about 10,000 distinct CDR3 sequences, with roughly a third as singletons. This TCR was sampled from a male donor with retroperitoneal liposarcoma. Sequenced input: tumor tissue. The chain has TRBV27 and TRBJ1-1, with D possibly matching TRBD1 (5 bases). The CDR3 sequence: CASSFLGTAMNTEAFF. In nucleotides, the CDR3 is TGTGCCAGCAGTTTTCTAGGGACGGCTATGAACACTGAAGCTTTCTTT.